This is a list of T cell receptor beta chains from one sample in a study of blood T cells in healthy people across ages. Each CDR3 protein gets one entry after TCRdb re-called the 5' RACE reads with MiXCR. The sample yields 550,000 to 700,000 distinct CDR3 sequences, roughly a quarter seen once. The sample taken for sequencing was blood. The source of these receptors is a woman in her seventies in good health. The CDR3 runs from the conserved cysteine through the conserved F or W. D genes are given only for firm matches. A clone size is listed for some rows: how often the clone was seen (once, few, many), or a class if it is expanded.

TRBV20-1	TRBD1	.	TRBJ1-4	TGCAGTGCTCTCGGGACAGGGCATGAAAAACTGTTTTTT	CSALGTGHEKLFF
TRBV3-1	.	once	TRBJ2-3	TGTGCCAGCAGCCTCCGGGGGACTCACATAGATACGCAGTATTTT	CASSLRGTHIDTQYF
TRBV9	.	few	TRBJ2-5	TGCGCCAGCAGCGTAGGGGGGGCAGGGGGAGAGACCCAGTACTTC	CASSVGGAGGETQYF
TRBV11-3	TRBD2	few	TRBJ2-1	TGTGCCAGCAGCCTCCTCTTTAGCGGGGGCTCCTACAATGAGCAGTTCTTC	CASSLLFSGGSYNEQFF
TRBV20-1	.	few	TRBJ1-4	TGCAGTGCCAAGCACTCCTCCACAAATGAAAAACTGTTTTTT	CSAKHSSTNEKLFF
TRBV24-1	.	few	TRBJ2-7	TGTGCCACCAGTGACAAAGACCTCTTACGGGACAAACACGAGCAGTACTTC	CATSDKDLLRDKHEQYF
TRBV7-2	.	few	TRBJ2-7	TGTGCCAGCAGCTTAGTGTTAAGCTCCTACGAGCAGTACTTC	CASSLVLSSYEQYF
TRBV20-1	.	few	TRBJ2-3	TGCAGTGCGACGATAAGCACAGATACGCAGTATTTT	CSATISTDTQYF
TRBV5-1	TRBD1	.	TRBJ2-7	TGCGCCAGCAGCCCATCTATGACAGGGAAATACGTGCAGTACTTC	CASSPSMTGKYVQYF
TRBV12-3/TRBV12-4	TRBD2	few	TRBJ2-1	TGTGCCAGCAGTTTTGCGGGGGGACCTTACAATGAGCAGTTCTTC	CASSFAGGPYNEQFF
TRBV20-1	TRBD1	few	TRBJ2-3	TGCAGTGCGATGAAGAGGGGGCGCCGCACAGATACGCAGTATTTT	CSAMKRGRRTDTQYF
TRBV29-1	TRBD1	many	TRBJ1-2	TGCAGCGTTGAGAAGGGGGCGGAATCCTATGGCTACACCTTC	CSVEKGAESYGYTF
TRBV14	.	.	TRBJ2-1	TGTGCCAGCAGCCAAGATCTTGGCCGGAGTGAGCAGTTCTTC	CASSQDLGRSEQFF
TRBV27	.	few	TRBJ2-7	TGTGCCAGCAGTTCCCAGGGGTGGGGCTCCTACGAGCAGTACTTC	CASSSQGWGSYEQYF
TRBV7-9	TRBD2	few	TRBJ2-5	TGTGCCAGCAGCTCGTGGACTAGCGGGACCCAAGAGACCCAGTACTTC	CASSSWTSGTQETQYF
TRBV20-1	.	.	TRBJ2-1	TGCAGTGCTAGAGAGGCAACTACACCCTACAATGAGCAGTTCTTC	CSAREATTPYNEQFF
TRBV20-1	.	few	TRBJ1-1	TGCAGTGCGGGCCTTATCTTGAACACTGAAGCTTTCTTT	CSAGLILNTEAFF
TRBV6-5	.	few	TRBJ1-2	.	CASSYFGQGGYTF
TRBV27	TRBD2	.	TRBJ2-5	TGTGCCAGCAACCGAGCGGGGCCTGCCCAGTACTTC	CASNRAGPAQYF
TRBV4-3	.	.	TRBJ2-7	TGCGCCAGCAGCCAAGGAGGCCTCGACGGGAGTGCCTCCTACGAGCAGTACTTC	CASSQGGLDGSASYEQYF
TRBV9	.	few	TRBJ2-1	TGTGCCAGCAGCGTAGCTAGTCCCAATGAGCAGTTCTTC	CASSVASPNEQFF
TRBV20-1	.	.	TRBJ2-3	TGCAGTGCTAGAGATCAGGGGGGGGCCGATACGCAGTATTTT	CSARDQGGADTQYF
TRBV28	TRBD2	many	TRBJ2-1	TGTGCCAGCAGACCCGGACTAGCGGGGGGGCCAGAGCAGTTCTTC	CASRPGLAGGPEQFF
TRBV5-1	TRBD1	.	TRBJ1-1	TGCGCCAGCAGCCTATCTACAGGGGGTGGCACTGAAGCTTTCTTT	CASSLSTGGGTEAFF
TRBV20-1	TRBD2	.	TRBJ2-7	TGCAGTGCTAGGGGACTAGGCTCCTACGAGCAGTACTTC	CSARGLGSYEQYF
TRBV9	.	.	TRBJ2-1	TGTGCCAGCAGCGTAGAGGGAACAAATGAGCAGTTCTTC	CASSVEGTNEQFF